The subject of this entry is one T cell receptor (beta chain). One junction end does not reproduce the germline sequence, and a read error may be involved. This CDR3 is built from 17 residues. Per germline, CDR1 SGHTA and CDR2 FQGNSA. The iRepertoire nested amplicon-rescue multiplex PCR amplified TCR alpha and beta CDR3s from RNA. TCRdb passed the multiplex PCR reads through MiXCR, listing each CDR3 protein once. The table has some 93,000 distinct CDR3 sequences, around 37% seen once; the top ten hold more than 30%. These data are taken from a study of glioma-infiltrating T cells. This TCR was recovered from a human donor with low-grade glioma or glioblastoma, undergoing nonglioma brain surgery, or in good health (not recorded which). The sample consisted of glioma tissue, nonneoplastic brain tissue, or PBMCs (not recorded which). V usage is TRBV7-2 and J usage is TRBJ2-7, with TRBD2 matching over 16 bases. CDR3 in DNA: TGTGCCGGCAGCTTAGGGGGACTAGCGGGAGGGCCCTACGAGCAGTACTTC. Its translation is CAGSLGGLAGGPYEQYF.